Included here is one T cell receptor (beta chain) sequence, with context. Antigen: not known. Unmatched junction bases numbered 7, after V lost 5 bases and J lost 7 bases. This CDR3 region has 14 residues. Germline V gene data show CDR1 as SGHTA and CDR2 as FQGNSA. The data were obtained in a study of shared clonotypes between healthy human individuals. Study-wide context: A couple of female and three male donors aged 18 to 49 were enrolled. Used for every donor were three CD4 naive, three CD4 memory, two CD8 naive and one CD8 memory plate. General study findings and limits: Sharing across a few donors was seen in roughly 5% of naive CD4 clonotypes.

The data were produced by immunoSEQ multiplex PCR, yet TCRdb's version contains in-frame clones alone and is incomplete. Here the sample spans 2 million to 3 million clones, over 85% being singletons. Subsets obtained from CD4+ cells comprised CD45RA+ naive and CD45RA-negative memory cells. V is TRBV7-2 and J is TRBJ2-1; 8 nucleotides agree with TRBD2. This sequence was found in a man between 18 and 35 years old in good health. Some clones in this sample may be carry-over from other donors' samples. The sequenced material came from naive CD4+ T cells from PBMCs. As for subset: CD45RA+ positively selected. The CDR3 region has the DNA TGTGCCAGCAGCGCAACCGGGACTAGAAATGAGCAGTTCTTC. Translated, it gives CASSATGTRNEQFF. Looking up the rest from reference TRBV7-2 and TRBJ2-1 gives the full variable domain: GAGVSQSPSNKVTEKGKDVELRCDPISGHTALYWYRQSLGQGLEFLIYFQGNSAPDKSGLPSDRFSAERTGGSVSTLTIQRTQQEDSAVYLCASSATGTRNEQFFGPGTRLTVL.